The 4 T cell receptor beta chains given below trace back to one sample, sequenced in a study of T cells in Graves' hyperthyroidism and ophthalmopathy. Researchers amplified the TCR beta CDR3 regions from RNA transcripts. First-round RT-PCR targeting the TCR CDR3 was performed with the HTBI primer set. TCRdb reprocessed the multiplex PCR reads with MiXCR, giving one entry per CDR3 protein. The sample shows 700,000 or so distinct CDR3 sequences, more than 14% of them seen only once. Sequenced sample: blood. The receptors originated from a woman in her forties or fifties with Graves' ophthalmopathy.

This clonotype was seen at least ten times. This chain links TRBV2 with TRBJ1-4, with D maybe TRBD1 (5 bases). Germline loops: CDR1 SNHLY, CDR2 FYNNEI. Trimming took off 6 bases at V and 8 bases at J, with 19 bases between the two ends. This CDR3 is built from 15 residues. The CDR3 nucleotides are TGTGCCAGCAGCGATCCCGTGTTGGCAGGGGAAAAACTGTTTTTT. Amino acid sequence: CASSDPVLAGEKLFF. The entire variable domain, with the rest obtained from reference TRBV2 and TRBJ1-4, is as follows: EPEVTQTPSHQVTQMGQEVILRCVPISNHLYFYWYRQILGQKVEFLVSFYNNEISEKSEIFDDQFSVERPDGSNFTLKIRSTKLEDSAMYFCASSDPVLAGEKLFFGSGTQLSVL.

The chain combines TRBV20-1 with TRBJ1-4; no reliable D call. V shed 0 bases and J shed 8 bases, with 19 bases lying between them. CDR3 size: 16 residues. CDR1 is DFQATT, CDR2 SNEGSKA, per germline (reference sequence). The CDR3 sequence is CSARDLLNTQMEKLFF. The CDR3 DNA reads TGCAGTGCTAGAGATCTTCTGAATACCCAAATGGAAAAACTGTTTTTT.

This clonotype was seen many times. This sequence joins TRBV30 and TRBJ2-2; possibly TRBD2 for D (6 bases). CDR3 length: 15 residues. The ends were cut back, 4 bases at V and 6 bases at J, with 18 bases in the middle. Per the germline V gene, CDR1 is GTSNPN and CDR2 is SVGIG (reference sequence). Here the CDR3 DNA reads TGTGCCTGGACTGGAGGGGCTAATCTCGCCGGGGAGCTGTTTTTT. The encoded protein is CAWTGGANLAGELFF.

Many counts were recorded for this clonotype. The chain uses TRBV28 and TRBJ1-2, with D tentatively TRBD1 (6 bases). The V gene's germline CDR1 is MDHEN and CDR2 SYDVKM. Trimming removed 8 bases from V and 6 bases from J, with 16 bases in between. The length of the CDR3 is 13 residues. This chain's CDR3 is CASGLYAGDGYTF. CDR3 nucleotides: TGTGCCAGCGGCTTATATGCAGGGGATGGCTACACCTTC.